These 32 T cell receptor beta chains came from one sample sequenced in a study of CD8+CD57+ T cells in acquired aplastic anemia. Using genomic DNA as the template, TCR beta VDJ and CDR3 profiling was carried out. A single record per CDR3 protein comes from TCRdb applying MiXCR to the reads. Among approximately 300,000 distinct CDR3 sequences listed, roughly 61% were seen once. Patients selected for sequencing had displayed CD8+CD57+ cell expansion by flow cytometry. Material for sequencing was sorted CD4+, CD8+, or CD8+CD57+ T cells (not recorded which) from PBMCs. These receptors were collected from a human donor with aplastic anemia.

The sample holds one count of this clonotype. The rearrangement joins TRBV7-8 to TRBJ2-5, with TRBD1 identical over 9 bases. The germline CDR1 and CDR2 sequences are SGHVS and FQNEAQ. The ends lost 5 bases at V and 9 bases at J; junction bases unmatched: 10. The CDR3 runs to 14 residues. CDR3 nucleotides: TGTGCCAGCAGCCCTGGGGACAGGGAATACGCCCAGTACTTC. This sequence encodes CASSPGDREYAQYF.

This clonotype was observed many times. This chain links TRBV6-5 with TRBJ2-2; TRBD1 agrees at 12 bases. CDR1 MNHEY and CDR2 SVGAGI come from the germline V gene. The CDR3 totals 18 residues. The ends lost 6 bases at V and 1 base at J; junction bases unmatched: 9. CDR3: CASRTGTGGVLNTGELFF. CDR3 sequence (DNA): TGTGCCAGCAGAACCGGGACAGGGGGCGTATTGAACACCGGGGAGCTGTTTTTT.

In regard to this clonotype: This clone may be a read error of a much larger clone one base away. Since the CDR3 does not end with the conserved phenylalanine or tryptophan, this likely comes from a read error. The chain has TRBV9 and TRBJ2-7; 10 bases agree with TRBD1. Germline CDR1 SGDLS, CDR2 YYNGEE. Trimming cost V 4 bases and J 7 bases; bases outside gene matches: 11. The CDR3 is 15 residues long. Written as DNA, the CDR3 is TGTGCCAGCAGCCAAGATATAGGACAGGGGGGGGAGCAGTACCTC. This encodes CASSQDIGQGGEQYL.

A word on this clonotype: Possible read error: a much larger clone is one base away. The chain is built from TRBV3-1 and TRBJ2-5; 12 nucleotides line up with TRBD2. V trimming: 1 base; J trimming: 7 bases; junction bases outside the gene matches: 4. Germline V gene data show CDR1 as LGHDT and CDR2 as YNNKEL (reference sequence). The CDR3 totals 15 residues. The CDR3 DNA reads as TGTGCCAGCAGCCAAGTAGGGACTAGCGGGCTGACCCAGTACTTC. Translating gives CASSQVGTSGLTQYF.

This clonotype was seen at least ten times. The genes are TRBV11-2 and TRBJ1-4, with D possibly matching TRBD1 (6 bases). Germline values: CDR1 SGHAT, CDR2 FQNNGV. Trimming took off 0 bases at V and 6 bases at J, with 11 bases between the two ends. The CDR3 contains 15 residues. The CDR3 is CASSLDQGRDEKLFF. The DNA of the CDR3 is TGTGCCAGCAGCTTAGACCAGGGGCGGGATGAAAAACTGTTTTTT. Combining the CDR3 with reference TRBV11-2 and TRBJ1-4 gives the whole variable domain EAGVAQSPRYKIIEKRQSVAFWCNPISGHATLYWYQQILGQGPKLLIQFQNNGVVDDSQLPKDRFSAERLKGVDSTLKIQPAKLEDSAVYLCASSLDQGRDEKLFFGSGTQLSVL.

CDR3 coding DNA: TGCAGTGCTAAAGGACTAGCGGCTTACAATGAGCAGTTCTTC. Translation: CSAKGLAAYNEQFF. The gene calls are TRBV20-1 and TRBJ2-1; 10 nucleotides agree with TRBD2. J was trimmed by 4 bases and V by 4 bases; bases with no gene match: 4. Germline loops: CDR1 DFQATT, CDR2 SNEGSKA (reference sequence). CDR3 length: 14 amino acids.

The chain joins TRBV6-1 to TRBJ2-3; tentatively, D is TRBD2 (5 bases). CDR3 size: 14 residues. Trimming pared 6 bases from V and 10 bases from J, leaving 20 bases between. The V gene's germline CDR1 is MNHNS and CDR2 SASEGT. CDR3 nucleotide sequence: TGTGCCAGCAGCTTAGGTCGGTCGGGGAGTTCGCAGTATTTT. Protein product: CASSLGRSGSSQYF.

CDR3 nucleotides: TGTGCCAGCAGCAGACAGGGAGGCTTGAACACTGAAGCTTTCTTT. Protein: CASSRQGGLNTEAFF. The chain recombines TRBV7-6 with TRBJ1-1, with TRBD1 identical over 7 bases. After removal of 5 bases from V and 0 bases from J, the junction contained 6 bases not matched to a gene. CDR1 SGHVS and CDR2 FNYEAQ come from the germline V gene. This CDR3 has 15 residues.

This clonotype came up a few times. The chain has TRBV20-1 and TRBJ2-5, with D maybe TRBD1 (6 bases). This CDR3 is 11 amino acids long. The germline V gene has CDR1 DFQATT and CDR2 SNEGSKA (reference sequence). The CDR3 DNA sequence: TGCAGCGGGACACTCCAAGAGACCCAGTACTTC. Residues: CSGTLQETQYF.

This clonotype has just a few counts. The chain couples TRBV24-1 to TRBJ1-2, with D possibly being TRBD1 (5 bases). This CDR3 is 14 amino acids long. Germline loops: CDR1 KGHDR, CDR2 SFDVKD. Deletions cut 3 bases from V and 2 bases from J, with 9 bases between. The CDR3 loop reads CATSDAGRNYGYTF. CDR3 bases: TGTGCCACCAGTGATGCGGGACGGAACTATGGCTACACCTTC.

CDR3 sequence reads: CASSLTGGAPFF. Written as DNA, the CDR3 is TGTGCCAGCAGCTTAACGGGGGGGGCCCCTTTCTTT. This sequence joins TRBV7-3 and TRBJ1-1; D may be TRBD1 (6 bases). Germline loops: CDR1 SGHTA, CDR2 FQGTGA. The CDR3 sequence is 12 residues long. The V end lost 0 bases, the J end lost 12 bases, and 11 bases lay between the germline ends.

Ten or more counts support this clonotype. The V call is TRBV6-1, the J call TRBJ1-2; D possibly corresponds to TRBD1 (5 bases). Germline V gives CDR1 MNHNS, CDR2 SASEGT. V was clipped by 6 bases and J by 8 bases, with 19 bases between them. The CDR3 has 14 residues. For the CDR3, the DNA is TGTGCCAGCAGCGGAGGGGTGGTAGGTTGGGGCTACACCTTC. It codes for CASSGGVVGWGYTF.

This clonotype was counted once. The genes are TRBV29-1 and TRBJ2-1; D possibly corresponds to TRBD1 (6 bases). The V gene's germline CDR1 is SQVTM and CDR2 ANQGSEA. The V end lost 7 bases, the J end lost 9 bases, and 28 bases lay between the germline ends. The CDR3 spans 16 residues. CDR3 in amino acids: CSGREKNRDEYGEQFF. The CDR3 DNA sequence: TGCAGCGGGCGAGAGAAAAACAGGGACGAATATGGTGAGCAGTTCTTC.

Regarding this clonotype: A clone one base away is much larger, so this may be a read error. The chain joins TRBV12-3 or TRBV12-4 to TRBJ2-7; no reliable D call. The CDR3 runs 13 residues. Trimming shortened V by 6 bases and J by 5 bases, and 14 bases separated the two germline ends. The CDR3, as DNA: TGTGCCAGCAGCCCCCCGTCAGCCCACGAGCAGTACTTC. Translating gives CASSPPSAHEQYF.

The chain couples TRBV6-6 to TRBJ2-5, with TRBD2 matching 7 bases. The CDR3 has 15 amino acids. Looked up from germline, CDR1 is MNHNY and CDR2 is SVGAGI (reference sequence). Trimming removed 2 bases from V and 7 bases from J; junction bases left unmatched: 10. The CDR3 is CASSYSGAGLATQYF. In DNA form, the CDR3 reads TGTGCCAGCAGTTACAGCGGGGCGGGTTTAGCGACCCAGTACTTC.

The chain links TRBV20-1 to TRBJ1-5; 9 bases are shared with TRBD1. With 8 bases clipped from V and 0 bases from J, the junction kept 5 bases outside the gene matches. Germline V gives CDR1 DFQATT, CDR2 SNEGSKA (reference sequence). The CDR3 length is 14 residues. The CDR3 spells CSYGTGNSNQPQHF. CDR3 bases: TGCAGTTACGGGACAGGGAATAGCAATCAGCCCCAGCATTTT.

Regarding this clonotype: Compared with germline, one end of the junction differs, possibly owing to a read error. The CDR3 region is CAIRPTGRNCGYTF. The DNA for the CDR3 is TGTGCCATCAGGCCGACAGGGAGAAACTGTGGCTACACCTTC. The chain couples TRBV10-3 to TRBJ1-2; 7 bases align to TRBD1. Germline loops: CDR1 ENHRY, CDR2 SYGVKD. The CDR3 extends over 14 amino acids.

This chain connects TRBV7-3 to TRBJ1-1, with a weak D call TRBD1 (5 bases). The CDR3 is 15 amino acids. The germline CDR1 and CDR2 sequences are SGHTA and FQGTGA. V lost 1 base and J lost 5, with 14 bases in between. CDR3 in amino acids: CASSLNGGAGTEAFF. The DNA of the CDR3 is TGTGCCAGCAGCTTAAACGGAGGGGCGGGTACTGAAGCTTTCTTT. Looking up the rest from reference TRBV7-3 and TRBJ1-1 gives the full variable domain: GAGVSQTPSNKVTEKGKYVELRCDPISGHTALYWYRQSLGQGPEFLIYFQGTGAADDSGLPNDRFFAVRPEGSVSTLKIQRTERGDSAVYLCASSLNGGAGTEAFFGQGTRLTVV.

The chain couples TRBV7-8 to TRBJ1-5, with D possibly matching TRBD1 (6 bases). Germline V CDR1 and CDR2: SGHVS, FQNEAQ. Deletions cut 6 bases from V and 9 bases from J, with 12 bases between. The CDR3 extends over 12 amino acids. The CDR3 protein is CASSEGGWPQHF. The CDR3 DNA reads TGTGCCAGCAGTGAAGGGGGATGGCCCCAGCATTTT.

There are many counts of this clonotype. This chain uses TRBV5-1 with TRBJ1-2, with 7 bases aligning to TRBD1. After removal of 0 bases from V and 5 bases from J, the junction contained 7 bases not matched to a gene. The CDR3 runs 15 residues. CDR1 is SGHRS, CDR2 YFSETQ, per germline. CDR3 bases: TGCGCCAGCAGCTTGGGACAGGGTGACCTATATGGCTACACCTTC. This gives the protein CASSLGQGDLYGYTF. Together with reference TRBV5-1 and TRBJ1-2, the CDR3 gives the full variable domain: KAGVTQTPRYLIKTRGQQVTLSCSPISGHRSVSWYQQTPGQGLQFLFEYFSETQRNKGNFPGRFSGRQFSNSRSEMNVSTLELGDSALYLCASSLGQGDLYGYTFGSGTRLTVV.

This clonotype was recorded many times. The gene calls are TRBV5-1 and TRBJ2-5; D is perhaps TRBD2 (6 bases). The CDR3 runs to 17 residues. V was shortened by 0 bases and J by 9 bases, with 24 bases between the two germline ends. CDR1 is SGHRS and CDR2 is YFSETQ in the germline V gene. The CDR3 DNA sequence: TGCGCCAGCAGCTTGGTAGGTCGGGAGTCGCCCCCGGAGGCCCAGTACTTC. It translates to CASSLVGRESPPEAQYF.

Points on this clonotype: At one of its ends the junction is not consistent with the germline gene, which may arise from a read error. V gene TRBV11-3 combines with J gene TRBJ1-2; 7 nucleotides agree with TRBD1. The CDR3 contains 13 residues. Germline-derived CDR1 and CDR2 are SGHNT and YENEEA. The CDR3, as DNA: TGTGCCAGCAGCCCAGACAGGGATTATGTCTACACCTTC. Residues: CASSPDRDYVYTF.

The CDR3 DNA is TGTGCCAGCAGCAGCGGACTAGCGGGGTGGGATGAGCAGTTCTTC. It translates to CASSSGLAGWDEQFF. The gene calls are TRBV7-3 and TRBJ2-1; TRBD2 aligns across 12 bases. Germline CDR1 SGHTA, CDR2 FQGTGA. The CDR3 has 15 residues. J gave up 8 bases and V 5 bases, and 7 bases lay outside the gene matches.

The chain has TRBV6-1 and TRBJ2-7, with TRBD2 as a possible D gene (6 bases). Germline V CDR1 and CDR2: MNHNS, SASEGT. Trimming stripped 6 bases from V and 4 bases from J, with 16 bases between. The length of the CDR3 is 14 residues. For the CDR3, the DNA is TGTGCCAGCAGGACTAGTGGCCCCATTTACGAGCAGTACTTC. Protein product: CASRTSGPIYEQYF.

The J gene is TRBJ2-5, the V gene TRBV29-1; 8 bases match TRBD2. The CDR3 is made up of 15 amino acids. The V segment lost 6 bases and the J segment 4 bases; nucleotides outside the gene matches: 13. CDR1 SQVTM and CDR2 ANQGSEA come from the germline V gene. For the CDR3, the DNA is TGCAGCGTGGGCCAATTAGCGGGATCTCCAGAGACCCAGTACTTC. Translating gives CSVGQLAGSPETQYF.

This clonotype was detected only a few times. Germline is not matched at one junction end, which may reflect a read error. The chain links TRBV5-4 to TRBJ2-1, with 8 nucleotides matching TRBD1. In germline, CDR1 is SGHNT, CDR2 YYREEE (reference sequence). This CDR3 comprises 14 residues. For the CDR3, the DNA is TGTGCCAGCAGCCCCGACAGGGGCTACGATGAGCAGTTCTTC. Its translation: CASSPDRGYDEQFF.

This clonotype was recorded at least ten times. The V call is TRBV27, the J call TRBJ2-1, with unresolved D. Trimming pared 7 bases from V and 6 bases from J, leaving 13 bases between. The CDR3 has 13 residues. Germline values: CDR1 MNHEY, CDR2 SMNVEV (reference sequence). CDR3 region: CASTLSTGNEQFF. The CDR3 bases are TGTGCCAGCACGTTGTCCACGGGCAATGAGCAGTTCTTC.

Note on this clonotype: A read error may explain this, as a much larger clone is one base away. J is TRBJ2-7 and V is TRBV3-1; TRBD1 or TRBD2 may be the D gene (6 bases each). There are 14 residues in the CDR3. V lost 1 base to trimming and J lost 5 bases, with 12 bases between them. In germline, CDR1 is LGHDT, CDR2 YNNKEL (reference sequence). CDR3 in amino acids: CASSQGVGGHEQYF. DNA for the CDR3: TGTGCCAGCAGCCAAGGGGTCGGGGGCCACGAGCAGTACTTC.

The genes are TRBV2 and TRBJ2-2; 9 bases match TRBD1. V trimming: 6 bases; J trimming: 3 bases; junction bases outside the gene matches: 5. From germline, CDR1 is SNHLY and CDR2 FYNNEI. This CDR3 is built from 15 residues. CDR3 DNA: TGTGCCAGCAGGGGACAGGGAGGCGACACCGGGGAGCTGTTTTTT. Translation: CASRGQGGDTGELFF.

V usage is TRBV10-3 and J usage is TRBJ2-2; 14 bases line up with TRBD2. This CDR3 spans 16 amino acids. From germline, CDR1 is ENHRY and CDR2 SYGVKD. V shed 9 bases, J shed 5 bases, and the junction held 8 bases outside the gene matches. The CDR3 reads CAITGTSGSKTGELFF. In DNA, the CDR3 is TGTGCCATTACCGGGACTAGCGGGAGTAAGACCGGGGAGCTGTTTTTT.

As to this clonotype: Relative to the germline gene, one junction end is altered; a read error may explain this. V gene TRBV10-3 combines with J gene TRBJ2-7; D is unclear. Germline lookup yields CDR1 ENHRY and CDR2 SYGVKD. This CDR3 region has 13 residues. The CDR3, as DNA: TGTGCCAGAAGTTTACGGGCCTCCTACGAGCAGAACTTC. Its translation is CARSLRASYEQNF.

This clonotype was observed many times. The V and J genes are TRBV5-1 and TRBJ2-1; 7 bases agree with TRBD1. V was clipped by 3 bases and J by 3 bases; unmatched bases: 9. In germline, CDR1 is SGHRS, CDR2 YFSETQ. The CDR3 is made up of 16 amino acids. CDR3 coding DNA: TGCGCCAGCAGCTCAGGACAGGTGGGGTTCTACAATGAGCAGTTCTTC. Its translation: CASSSGQVGFYNEQFF.